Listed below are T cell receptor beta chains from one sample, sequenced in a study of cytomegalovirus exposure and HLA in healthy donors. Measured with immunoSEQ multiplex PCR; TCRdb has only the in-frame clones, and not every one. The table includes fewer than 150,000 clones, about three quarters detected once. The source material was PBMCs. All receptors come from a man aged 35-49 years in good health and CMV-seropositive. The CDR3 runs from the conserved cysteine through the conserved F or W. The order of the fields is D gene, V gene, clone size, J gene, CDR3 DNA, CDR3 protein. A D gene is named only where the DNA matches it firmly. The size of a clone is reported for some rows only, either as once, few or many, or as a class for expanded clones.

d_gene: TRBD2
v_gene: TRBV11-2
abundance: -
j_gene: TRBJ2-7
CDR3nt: TGTGCCAGCAGCTTAAACACGGCGGGAGGCTACGAGCAGTACTTC
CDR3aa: CASSLNTAGGYEQYF

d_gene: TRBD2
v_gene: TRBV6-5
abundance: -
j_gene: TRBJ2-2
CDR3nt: TGTGCCAGCAGTGCCGGACTAGGAGTCGTCGGGGAGCTGTTTTTT
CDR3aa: CASSAGLGVVGELFF

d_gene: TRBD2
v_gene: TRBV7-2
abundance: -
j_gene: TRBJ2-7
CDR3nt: TGTGCCAGCAGCCCCGGGGGGGAAATCCACGAGCAGTACTTC
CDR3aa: CASSPGGEIHEQYF

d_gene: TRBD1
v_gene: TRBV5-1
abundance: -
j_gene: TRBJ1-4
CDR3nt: TGCGCCAGCAGCTCAGGGACAGGGAGGGAAAAACTGTTTTTT
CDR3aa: CASSSGTGREKLFF

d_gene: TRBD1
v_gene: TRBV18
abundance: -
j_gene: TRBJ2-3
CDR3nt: TGTGCCAGCTCAGGCGCATCAGACAGGGGGCAGAGCACAGATACGCAGTATTTT
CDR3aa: CASSGASDRGQSTDTQYF

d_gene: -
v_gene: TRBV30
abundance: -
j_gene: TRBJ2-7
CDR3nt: TGTGCCTGGAGAAGCCGGGACACAAGTTACGAGCAGTACTTC
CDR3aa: CAWRSRDTSYEQYF

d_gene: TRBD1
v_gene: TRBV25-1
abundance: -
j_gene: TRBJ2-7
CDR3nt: TGTGCCAGCAGTGTGACAGGGACCTACGAGCAGTACTTC
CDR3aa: CASSVTGTYEQYF

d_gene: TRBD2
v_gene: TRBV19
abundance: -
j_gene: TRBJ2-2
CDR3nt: TGTGCCAGTAGTATACTAGCGGGGGGCCTCGGGGAGCTGTTTTTT
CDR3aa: CASSILAGGLGELFF

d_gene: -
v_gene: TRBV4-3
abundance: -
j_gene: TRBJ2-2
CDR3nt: TGCGCCAGCAGCCAAGATGCAGGGTGGGGCACCGGGGAGCTGTTTTTT
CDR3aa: CASSQDAGWGTGELFF

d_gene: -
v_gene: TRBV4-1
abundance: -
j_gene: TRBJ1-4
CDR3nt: TGCGCCAGCAGCCAATCGGGATCGGTAGCAACTAATGAAAAACTGTTTTTT
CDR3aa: CASSQSGSVATNEKLFF

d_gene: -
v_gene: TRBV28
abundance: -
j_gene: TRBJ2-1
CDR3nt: TGTGCCAGCAGTTTTACTAGCTACAATGAGCAGTTCTTC
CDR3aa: CASSFTSYNEQFF

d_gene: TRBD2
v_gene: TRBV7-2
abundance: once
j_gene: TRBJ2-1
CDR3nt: TGTGCCAGCAAGTACCTAGCGGGAGGGCCTAGTGAGCAGTTCTTC
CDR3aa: CASKYLAGGPSEQFF

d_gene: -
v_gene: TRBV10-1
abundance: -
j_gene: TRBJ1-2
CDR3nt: TGCGCCAGCAGTGCCGTTTCCTGCGGCGGCTATGGCTACACCTTC
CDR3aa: CASSAVSCGGYGYTF

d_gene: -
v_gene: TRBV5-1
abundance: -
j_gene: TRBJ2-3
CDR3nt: TGCGCCAGCAGAAGACAGGAAACAGATACGCAGTATTTT
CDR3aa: CASRRQETDTQYF

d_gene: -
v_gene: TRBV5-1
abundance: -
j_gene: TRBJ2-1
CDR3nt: TGCGCCAGCAGGGAAGGGGTGGGCCCATCTAGAAATGAGCAGTTCTTC
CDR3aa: CASREGVGPSRNEQFF

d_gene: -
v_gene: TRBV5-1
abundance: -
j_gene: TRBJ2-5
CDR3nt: TGCGCCAGCAGCTTTGCGGGACGTCGGTCGGAGACCCAGTACTTC
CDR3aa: CASSFAGRRSETQYF

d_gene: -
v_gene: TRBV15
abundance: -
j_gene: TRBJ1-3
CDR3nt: TGTGCCACCAGTCTCGGGACTCTGGACAACACCATATATTTT
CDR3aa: CATSLGTLDNTIYF

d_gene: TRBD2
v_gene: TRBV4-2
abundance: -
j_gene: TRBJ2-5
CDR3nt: TGTGCCAGCAGCCAAGGCGCCTTGCGGGGGGGTCAAGAGACCCAGTACTTC
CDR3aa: CASSQGALRGGQETQYF

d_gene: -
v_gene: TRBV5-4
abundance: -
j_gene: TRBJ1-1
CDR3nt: TGTGCCAGCAGCCCCCCCAGGGGCGGGGGCACTGAAGCTTTCTTT
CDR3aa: CASSPPRGGGTEAFF

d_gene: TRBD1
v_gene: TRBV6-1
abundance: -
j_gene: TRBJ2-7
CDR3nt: TGTGCCAGCAGTCGGGACAGGTCGGGCTACGAGCAGTACTTC
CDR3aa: CASSRDRSGYEQYF

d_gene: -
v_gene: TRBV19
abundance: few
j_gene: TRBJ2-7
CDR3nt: TGTGCCAGTAGTTCGTGGCAGGGCAACTACGAGCAGTACTTC
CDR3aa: CASSSWQGNYEQYF

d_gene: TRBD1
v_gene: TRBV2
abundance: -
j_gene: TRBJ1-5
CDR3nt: TGTGCCAGCAGGGACCCCGAGGCAGGGGGAAGTCAGCCCCAGCATTTT
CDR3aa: CASRDPEAGGSQPQHF

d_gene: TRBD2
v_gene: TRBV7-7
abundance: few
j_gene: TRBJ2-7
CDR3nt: TGTGCTAGCAGCCGAGGGACTAGCGGATCCTACGAGCAGTACTTC
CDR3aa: CASSRGTSGSYEQYF

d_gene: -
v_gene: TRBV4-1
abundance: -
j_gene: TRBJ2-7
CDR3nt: TGCGCCAGCAGCCAAGTCGTCGGGGTCGAGCAGTACTTC
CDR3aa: CASSQVVGVEQYF

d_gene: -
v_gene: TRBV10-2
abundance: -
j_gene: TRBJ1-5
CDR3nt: TGCGCCAGCAGTGAGTCTTCAGGGAGCAATCAGCCCCAGCATTTT
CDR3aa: CASSESSGSNQPQHF

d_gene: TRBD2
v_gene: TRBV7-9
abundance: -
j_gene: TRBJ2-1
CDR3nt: TGTGCCAGCAGCTCCCGCCTAGCGGGGGAACCGATAGGGTTGAATGAGCAGTTCTTC
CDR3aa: CASSSRLAGEPIGLNEQFF

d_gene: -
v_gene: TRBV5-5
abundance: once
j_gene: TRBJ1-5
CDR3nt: TGTGCCAGCAGCCTCGATGCAGGGTCTAGCAATCAGCCCCAGCATTTT
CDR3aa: CASSLDAGSSNQPQHF

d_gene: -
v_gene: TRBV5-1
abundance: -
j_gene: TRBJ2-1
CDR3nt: TGCGCCAGCCGTACTCCGGGACTCCACTACAATGAGCAGTTCTTC
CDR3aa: CASRTPGLHYNEQFF

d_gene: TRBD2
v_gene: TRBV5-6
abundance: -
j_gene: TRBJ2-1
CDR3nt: TGTGCCAGCAGCTTCCCGGGACTAGTTCGCGATGAGCAGTTCTTC
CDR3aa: CASSFPGLVRDEQFF

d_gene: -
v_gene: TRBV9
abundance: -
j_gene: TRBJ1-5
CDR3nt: TGTGCCAGCAGCGTAGGGGCAGACCCAAATCAGCCCCAGCATTTT
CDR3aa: CASSVGADPNQPQHF

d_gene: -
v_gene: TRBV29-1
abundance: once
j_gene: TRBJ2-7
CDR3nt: TGCAGCGTTGAGTCAGGAACCTACGAGCAGTACTTC
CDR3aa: CSVESGTYEQYF

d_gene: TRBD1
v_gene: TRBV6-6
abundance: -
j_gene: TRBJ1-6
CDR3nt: TGTGCCAGCAACGAGGGACAGTATAATTCACCCCTCCACTTT
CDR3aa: CASNEGQYNSPLHF

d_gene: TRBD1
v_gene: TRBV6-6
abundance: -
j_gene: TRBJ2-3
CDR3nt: TGTGCCAGCAGTACCTCAGACAGGGGGCGCACAGATACGCAGTATTTT
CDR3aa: CASSTSDRGRTDTQYF

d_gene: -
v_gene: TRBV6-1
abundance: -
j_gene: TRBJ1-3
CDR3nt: TGTGCCAGCAGTGAAGGCGGGCAGGCTGGAAACACCATATATTTT
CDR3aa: CASSEGGQAGNTIYF

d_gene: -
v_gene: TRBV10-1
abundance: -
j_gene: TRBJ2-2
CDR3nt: TGCGCCAGCAGTGAGTCGAAAGGTTCGGCGACTCGCGAGTCCGGGGAGCTGTTTTTT
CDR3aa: CASSESKGSATRESGELFF

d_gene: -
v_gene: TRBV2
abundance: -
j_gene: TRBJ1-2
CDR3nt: TGTGCCAGCACCATCGACGCGGGACGGTCCCTCTATGGCTACACCTTC
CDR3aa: CASTIDAGRSLYGYTF

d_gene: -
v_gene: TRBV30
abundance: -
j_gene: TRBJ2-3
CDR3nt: TGTACCATCGGGAGAGGTTATCCCACAGATACGCAGTATTTT
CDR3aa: CTIGRGYPTDTQYF

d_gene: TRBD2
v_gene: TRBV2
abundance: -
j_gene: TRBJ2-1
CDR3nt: TGTGCCAGCAGGTCTGGACTAGCGGGGGGGTTGGATGAGCAGTTCTTC
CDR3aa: CASRSGLAGGLDEQFF

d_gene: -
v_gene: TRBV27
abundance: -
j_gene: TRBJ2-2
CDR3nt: TGTGCCAGCAGTTTCTCCAGCGCGAACACCGGGGAGCTGTTTTTT
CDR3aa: CASSFSSANTGELFF

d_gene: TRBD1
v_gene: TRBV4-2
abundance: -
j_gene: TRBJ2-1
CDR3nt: TGTGCCAGCAGCCAAGCCAAGGGGGCAAATGAGCAGTTCTTC
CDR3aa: CASSQAKGANEQFF

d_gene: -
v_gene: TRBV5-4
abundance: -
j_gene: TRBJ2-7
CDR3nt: TGTGCCAGCAGCCCCTTGGACAGACCCTACGAGCAGTACTTC
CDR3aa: CASSPLDRPYEQYF

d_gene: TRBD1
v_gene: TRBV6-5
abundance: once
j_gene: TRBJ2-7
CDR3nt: TGTGCCAGCAGTTACTCGAGGCAGGGGGCCTTATACGAGCAGTACTTC
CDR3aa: CASSYSRQGALYEQYF

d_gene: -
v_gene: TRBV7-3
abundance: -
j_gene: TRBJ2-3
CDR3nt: TGTGCCAGCAGCTTTTCAGGCCTTAGCACAGATACGCAGTATTTT
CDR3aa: CASSFSGLSTDTQYF

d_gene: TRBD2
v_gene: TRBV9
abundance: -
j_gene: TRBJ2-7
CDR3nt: TGTGCCAGCAGCGTAGGACTAGCGGGGGGTCAATACGAGCAGTACTTC
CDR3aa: CASSVGLAGGQYEQYF

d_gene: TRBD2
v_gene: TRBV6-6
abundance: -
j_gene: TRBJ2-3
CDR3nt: TGTGCCAGCAGTTACTCGGGGACTAGAGCAGATACGCAGTATTTT
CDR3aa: CASSYSGTRADTQYF

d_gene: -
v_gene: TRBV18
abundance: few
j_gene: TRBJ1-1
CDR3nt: TGTGCCAGCTCACAGACACGGAACACTGAAGCTTTCTTT
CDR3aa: CASSQTRNTEAFF

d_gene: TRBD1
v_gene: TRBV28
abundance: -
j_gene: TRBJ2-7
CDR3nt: TGTGCCAGCAGCCTAACCGGGACAGGTCCCTACGAGCAGTACTTC
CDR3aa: CASSLTGTGPYEQYF

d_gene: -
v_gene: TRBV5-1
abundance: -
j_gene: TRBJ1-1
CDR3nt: TGCGCCGGCAGCTTGGAGGTCGGGGGGACTGAAGCTTTCTTT
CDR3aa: CAGSLEVGGTEAFF

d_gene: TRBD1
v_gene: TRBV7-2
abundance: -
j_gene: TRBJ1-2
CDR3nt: TGTGCCAGCAGCTTAGGAGAGGGGGCGGGCTATGGCTACACCTTC
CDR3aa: CASSLGEGAGYGYTF

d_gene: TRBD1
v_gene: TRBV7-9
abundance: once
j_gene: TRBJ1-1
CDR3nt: TGTGCCAGCAGCTTACCGACAGGGGTTCGCACTGAAGCTTTCTTT
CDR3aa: CASSLPTGVRTEAFF

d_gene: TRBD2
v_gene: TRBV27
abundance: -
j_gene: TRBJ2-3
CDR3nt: TGTGCCAGCAGTCTTCGGACTAGCGGGGGCACAGATACGCAGTATTTT
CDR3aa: CASSLRTSGGTDTQYF

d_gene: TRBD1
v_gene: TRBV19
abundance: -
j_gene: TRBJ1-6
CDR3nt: TGTGCCAGTAGACCCGACAGGGGCTTAGTCGGGCCCCTCCACTTT
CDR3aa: CASRPDRGLVGPLHF

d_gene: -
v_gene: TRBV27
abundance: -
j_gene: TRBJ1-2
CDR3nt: TGTGCCAGCAGTCCTCGAGAAGGGGAGGTCTATGGCTACACCTTC
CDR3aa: CASSPREGEVYGYTF

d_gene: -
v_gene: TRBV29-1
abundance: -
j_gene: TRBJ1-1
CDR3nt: TGCAGCGTTCGCCAGGGCTCGTACACTGAAGCTTTCTTT
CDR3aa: CSVRQGSYTEAFF

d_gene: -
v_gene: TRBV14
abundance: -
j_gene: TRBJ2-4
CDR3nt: TGTGCCAGCAGCCCCCCCCAGCGGAGGCTTAAAAACATTCAGTACTTC
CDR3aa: CASSPPQRRLKNIQYF

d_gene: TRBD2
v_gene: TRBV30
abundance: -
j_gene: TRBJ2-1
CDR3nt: TGTGCCTGGAAGGGGCTAGCGGGAATCTACAATGAGCAGTTCTTC
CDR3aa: CAWKGLAGIYNEQFF